These 5 T cell receptor beta chains were sequenced from one sample in a study of cytomegalovirus exposure and HLA in healthy donors. The protocol was immunoSEQ multiplex PCR, while the TCRdb copy is restricted to in-frame clones and leaves out a portion. The sample shows under 200,000 clones, less than 90% of them seen only once. Sequenced sample: PBMCs. The receptors here all came from a woman aged 18-29 years in good health and CMV-seronegative.

This rearrangement joins TRBV5-6 to TRBJ1-2, with a weak D call TRBD1 (5 bases). CDR3 length: 15 residues. Trimming took off 0 bases at V and 8 bases at J, with 17 bases between the two ends. CDR1 and CDR2 (germline): SGHDT, YYEEEE. The CDR3 DNA sequence: TGTGCCAGCAGCTTGGATCAGGGCCCGACCTTGGGCTACACCTTC. Translated: CASSLDQGPTLGYTF.

This chain links TRBV2 with TRBJ1-3; the D is unclear. V was clipped by 0 bases and J by 0 bases, with 18 bases between them. This CDR3 has 19 residues. The V gene's germline CDR1 is SNHLY and CDR2 FYNNEI. CDR3 bases: TGTGCCAGCAGTGAAGCGCCTCTCCGCAGCCCTAGCTCTGGAAACACCATATATTTT. Translating gives CASSEAPLRSPSSGNTIYF.

The rearrangement joins TRBV6-1 to TRBJ1-4, with 10 nucleotides matching TRBD1. Germline V gene sequence: CDR1 MNHNS, CDR2 SASEGT. Trimming took 1 base from V and 7 from J; bases not matched to a gene: 3. The CDR3 length is 15 residues. The CDR3 nucleotides read TGTGCCAGCAGTGAAGGACAGGGGGCAAGTGAAAAACTGTTTTTT. It specifies CASSEGQGASEKLFF.

The chain carries TRBV6-6 and TRBJ2-7; a possible D gene is TRBD2 (5 bases). The V end lost 7 bases, the J end lost 5 bases, and 18 bases lay between the germline ends. The CDR3 sequence is 14 residues long. Germline V gene sequence: CDR1 MNHNY, CDR2 SVGAGI (reference sequence). Here the CDR3 DNA reads TGTGCCAGCAATCTCAGGCGGGCTGTGGACGAGCAGTACTTC. Translated: CASNLRRAVDEQYF.

The chain carries TRBV28 and TRBJ2-1; the D is unclear. This CDR3 has 12 residues. CDR1 is MDHEN and CDR2 is SYDVKM in the germline V gene. The V end was cut by 4 bases, the J end by 6 bases, with 7 bases between. Here the CDR3 reads CASSYSINEQFF. CDR3 DNA sequence: TGTGCCAGCAGTTACTCTATCAATGAGCAGTTCTTC. The complete variable domain, with remaining parts taken from reference TRBV28 and TRBJ2-1, reads DVKVTQSSRYLVKRTGEKVFLECVQDMDHENMFWYRQDPGLGLRLIYFSYDVKMKEKGDIPEGYSVSREKKERFSLILESASTNQTSMYLCASSYSINEQFFGPGTRLTVL.